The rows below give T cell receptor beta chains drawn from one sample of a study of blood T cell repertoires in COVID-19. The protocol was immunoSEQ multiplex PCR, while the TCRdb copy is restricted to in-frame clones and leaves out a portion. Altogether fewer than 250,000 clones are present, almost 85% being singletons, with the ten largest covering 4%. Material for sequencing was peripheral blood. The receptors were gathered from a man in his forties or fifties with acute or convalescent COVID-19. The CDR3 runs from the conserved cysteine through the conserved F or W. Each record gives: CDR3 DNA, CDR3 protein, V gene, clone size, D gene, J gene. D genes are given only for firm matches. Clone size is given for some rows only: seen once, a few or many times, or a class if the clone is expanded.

TGTGCCAGCAGCTTACAGACAGGGAGTCTCTTC	CASSLQTGSLF	TRBV7-9	.	TRBD1	TRBJ2-1
TGCGCCAGCAGCTTAGGGAGTGAAAAACTGTTTTTT	CASSLGSEKLFF	TRBV5-1	.	.	TRBJ1-4
TGCGCCAGCAGCTCCCCCGGACTAGCGGCCTACAATGAGCAGTTCTTC	CASSSPGLAAYNEQFF	TRBV5-1	.	TRBD2	TRBJ2-1
TGTGCCTGGAGTGTAGGCAGGGTAGGCCCCGGGGAGCTGTTTTTT	CAWSVGRVGPGELFF	TRBV30	.	.	TRBJ2-2
TGCGCCAGCAGCCAACGTAAGACAGTGAACACTGAAGCTTTCTTT	CASSQRKTVNTEAFF	TRBV4-1	few	.	TRBJ1-1
TGTGCCAGCAGCCCGCCCAGGGGGACAGGGGACGAACACTATGGCTACACCTTC	CASSPPRGTGDEHYGYTF	TRBV7-9	once	TRBD1	TRBJ1-2
TGTGCCAGCAGCGTAGGGGGGGACTCTCGCTACGAGCAGTACTTC	CASSVGGDSRYEQYF	TRBV9	once	.	TRBJ2-7
TGTGCCAGAAGCTATCCGGACAGGTCCTACAATGAGCAGTTCTTC	CARSYPDRSYNEQFF	TRBV5-3	.	TRBD1	TRBJ2-1
TGTGCCAGCAGTTCCCGGTCCTATTATCGCGAGCAGTACTTC	CASSSRSYYREQYF	TRBV27	.	.	TRBJ2-7
TGCGCCAGCAGCAGGCAGGGATATTCACCCCTCCACTTT	CASSRQGYSPLHF	TRBV5-1	.	.	TRBJ1-6
TGTGCCAGCAGTTACCCCCAGGGAGGGATCTACGAGCAGTACTTC	CASSYPQGGIYEQYF	TRBV6-6	.	TRBD2	TRBJ2-7
TGTGCCAGCAGTTTAACACAGGACTATGGCTACACCTTC	CASSLTQDYGYTF	TRBV28	.	.	TRBJ1-2
TGTGCCAGCAGCGCAAATATCTACCTCGTCCCTCGCGAGACCCAGTACTTC	CASSANIYLVPRETQYF	TRBV11-2	.	.	TRBJ2-5
TGTGCCAGCAGTTACGACAGTGACTATGGCTACACCTTC	CASSYDSDYGYTF	TRBV6-5	.	.	TRBJ1-2
TGTGCCAGCAGCCAAGATTGGACTAGCGGGGGGTCCGGGGAGCTGTTTTTT	CASSQDWTSGGSGELFF	TRBV14	.	TRBD2	TRBJ2-2
TGTGCCAGCAGTTTTCGGACAGGGGTGAGGACAGATACGCAGTATTTT	CASSFRTGVRTDTQYF	TRBV28	once	TRBD1	TRBJ2-3
TGTGCCAGCAGCCCCGACCAAGAGACCCAGTACTTC	CASSPDQETQYF	TRBV3-1/TRBV3-2	.	.	TRBJ2-5
TGTGCCAGCAGTTTACATCCCCCAGGGAACTATCAGCCCCAGCATTTT	CASSLHPPGNYQPQHF	TRBV28	.	.	TRBJ1-5
TGTGCCAGCAGTTTGAAGGGACTAGCGGGAGGCTACGAGCAGTACTTC	CASSLKGLAGGYEQYF	TRBV27	.	TRBD2	TRBJ2-7
TGTGCCAGCTCACGTGCGGGACAGGGGATATTCTATGGCTACACCTTC	CASSRAGQGIFYGYTF	TRBV18	.	TRBD1	TRBJ1-2
TGCGCCAGCAGCACCCAAGGGACTAGCCGGGGTGAGACCCAGTACTTC	CASSTQGTSRGETQYF	TRBV5-1	.	TRBD2	TRBJ2-5
TGTGCCAGCAGTCAACAGGGGGCTCTTCTTATGAACACTGAAGCTTTCTTT	CASSQQGALLMNTEAFF	TRBV6-6	.	TRBD1	TRBJ1-1
TGTGCCAGCAGCCTAACAGGGATCAACGCTGAAGCTTTCTTT	CASSLTGINAEAFF	TRBV27	.	.	TRBJ1-1
TGTGCCAGCAGCTTTCAGAGGAATCAGCCCCAGCATTTT	CASSFQRNQPQHF	TRBV7-8	.	.	TRBJ1-5
TGTGCCAGCAGCGTGACAGGCACGGGTGGCTACACCTTC	CASSVTGTGGYTF	TRBV5-5	.	.	TRBJ1-2
TGTGCCAGTAGTGTGTTTATGGACAGGGGTTACGAGCAGTACTTC	CASSVFMDRGYEQYF	TRBV19	.	TRBD1	TRBJ2-7
TGCGCCAGCGGTACTAGTTATGAGCAGTTCTTC	CASGTSYEQFF	TRBV5-1	.	.	TRBJ2-1
TGCGCCAGCAGTCAACGGACAGGGGAGTTGATGAACACTGAAGCTTTCTTT	CASSQRTGELMNTEAFF	TRBV23-1	.	TRBD1	TRBJ1-1
TGTGCCAGCAGCCTCGACAGCTCTGGGGCCAACGTCCTGACTTTC	CASSLDSSGANVLTF	TRBV6-5	.	.	TRBJ2-6
TGTGCCAGCAGAGAGACAGGGGAAGGAAACACCATATATTTT	CASRETGEGNTIYF	TRBV2	.	TRBD1	TRBJ1-3
TGTGCCAGCAGCATGACCTCGACAGGGTATGGCTACACCTTC	CASSMTSTGYGYTF	TRBV7-9	.	TRBD1	TRBJ1-2
TGTGCCAGCAGTTCCCAAGCGGGAGGGCCCAATGAGCAGTTCTTC	CASSSQAGGPNEQFF	TRBV28	.	TRBD2	TRBJ2-1
TGTGCCAGCTCACCACCGGAAGCCAGCCAGGGCGGCGGCGAGCAGTACTTC	CASSPPEASQGGGEQYF	TRBV18	.	.	TRBJ2-7
TGTGCCAGCAGCCAGGGGAGGGAACGGGCTCGGGGAGAAAAACTGTTTTTT	CASSQGRERARGEKLFF	TRBV9	.	.	TRBJ1-4
TGTGCCAGCAGCCAGTTAAGTGAAGGCTACACCTTC	CASSQLSEGYTF	TRBV11-3	.	.	TRBJ1-2
TGTGCCAGCAGTGAATTGGGGGGGGGTAATGGTCCAGATACGCAGTATTTT	CASSELGGGNGPDTQYF	TRBV2	.	TRBD2	TRBJ2-3
TGTGCCAGCAGCCAGAGGACAGTCGAAAAACTGTTTTTT	CASSQRTVEKLFF	TRBV5-6	.	.	TRBJ1-4
TGTGCCAGCAGTCGCAGGGAGGGCACTGAAGCTTTCTTT	CASSRREGTEAFF	TRBV6-5	.	.	TRBJ1-1
TGTGCCAGCAGCCTGTCAGGGGACAATCAGCCCCAGCATTTT	CASSLSGDNQPQHF	TRBV4-2	.	.	TRBJ1-5
TGTGCCAGCAGGGCGGGGGGGCAGCCCCAGCATTTT	CASRAGGQPQHF	TRBV6-5	.	.	TRBJ1-5
TGTGCCAGCAGCTCCAGACTAGCGGGGGCCGGCACAGATACGCAGTATTTT	CASSSRLAGAGTDTQYF	TRBV11-3	.	TRBD2	TRBJ2-3
TGTGCCAGCAGTCCCCTCCCCCTGCTAGCGGTTCTATCACCCCCCTACGAGCAGTACTTC	CASSPLPLLAVLSPPYEQYF	TRBV9	once	TRBD2	TRBJ2-7
TGCGCCAGCAGGACCGTGGGGGCAAGCTACTACGAGCAGTACTTC	CASRTVGASYYEQYF	TRBV5-1	.	.	TRBJ2-7
TGTGCCAGCAGTCTCGGACACTTCAATCAGCCCCAGCATTTT	CASSLGHFNQPQHF	TRBV6-5	.	.	TRBJ1-5
TGCGCCAGCAGCGAGGGCCTTTCCGGCGGGGAGCTGTTTTTT	CASSEGLSGGELFF	TRBV5-1	.	.	TRBJ2-2
TGCGCCAGCAGCTTGGGGGACAGAAACTACGAGCAGTACTTC	CASSLGDRNYEQYF	TRBV5-1	.	TRBD1	TRBJ2-7
TGTGCCAGCAGCTTGGGCCCTCCTGGGACAAGCTATGGCTACACCTTC	CASSLGPPGTSYGYTF	TRBV5-5	.	.	TRBJ1-2
TGTGCCAGCAGCCAAGAGTACACTAACTACGAGCAGTACTTC	CASSQEYTNYEQYF	TRBV4-2	once	.	TRBJ2-7
TGTGCCAGCTCACCTCCGACTAGGTCAGATACGCAGTATTTT	CASSPPTRSDTQYF	TRBV18	.	.	TRBJ2-3
TGTGCCAGCAGCGCATCAGGGGGAGGCTACACCTTC	CASSASGGGYTF	TRBV3-1/TRBV3-2	.	TRBD1	TRBJ1-2
TGTGCCAGCAGTTACAGGGCCGGGGACCAAGAGACCCAGTACTTC	CASSYRAGDQETQYF	TRBV6-2/TRBV6-3	.	.	TRBJ2-5
TGCGCCAGCAGTGATAGGATGGACAACAGGATGGAAGGCACAGATACGCAGTATTTT	CASSDRMDNRMEGTDTQYF	TRBV10-1	.	.	TRBJ2-3
TGTGCCAGCAGCTTAGGGCCAGACACTGAAGCTTTCTTT	CASSLGPDTEAFF	TRBV11-3	.	.	TRBJ1-1
TGTGCCAGTAGTAGTGGGAGCAGGAATGAAAAACTGTTTTTT	CASSSGSRNEKLFF	TRBV19	.	.	TRBJ1-4